A selection of T cell receptor beta chains follows, all from one sample in a study of STAT5B mutations in CD4+ large granular lymphocyte leukemia. The method was immunoSEQ multiplex PCR; TCRdb's version includes in-frame clones alone and lacks a portion of them. Among 31,000 or so clones listed, about 89% were seen once. Sequencing was done on a sample of CD4+ T cells from blood buffy coats. These receptors were collected from a human donor in good health. The CDR3 runs from the conserved cysteine through the conserved F or W. A D gene is named only where the DNA matches it firmly. Rows give clone size only sometimes, using once, few, many, or a class for an expanded clone.

>NA|TRBV4-1|TRBJ1-4|NA
CASSPWFGQGRLDEKLFF
TGCGCCAGCAGCCCGTGGTTCGGGCAGGGTAGGCTTGATGAAAAACTGTTTTTT
>NA|TRBV7-2|TRBJ2-5|TRBD2
CASSLSWREGRETQYF
TGTGCCAGCAGCTTGAGTTGGCGGGAGGGCCGAGAGACCCAGTACTTC
>NA|TRBV29-1|TRBJ2-3|TRBD1
CSVEGTGADTQYF
TGCAGCGTTGAGGGGACAGGGGCAGATACGCAGTATTTT
>NA|TRBV30|TRBJ2-7|NA
CAWSSSSYEQYF
TGTGCCTGGAGTTCTAGCTCCTACGAGCAGTACTTC
>NA|TRBV2|TRBJ1-5|TRBD1
CASRQGLNQPQHF
TGTGCCAGCCGACAGGGGTTGAATCAGCCCCAGCATTTT
>NA|TRBV18|TRBJ1-1|NA
CASSSTENTEAFF
TGTGCCAGCTCGTCCACAGAGAACACTGAAGCTTTCTTT
>once|TRBV10-3|TRBJ1-1|TRBD1
CAISRDRGSTEAFF
TGTGCCATCAGCCGTGACAGGGGATCCACTGAAGCTTTCTTT
>NA|TRBV5-1|TRBJ1-4|NA
CASSLRGGVEKLFF
TGCGCCAGCAGCTTGAGGGGCGGGGTAGAAAAACTGTTTTTT
>NA|TRBV6-1|TRBJ2-5|NA
CASSGRETQYF
TGTGCCAGCAGTGGGAGAGAGACCCAGTACTTC
>NA|TRBV29-1|TRBJ2-7|NA
CSVGTLYEQYF
TGCAGCGTTGGGACTCTCTACGAGCAGTACTTC
>NA|TRBV30|TRBJ1-3|TRBD1
CAWSTDRGGNTIYF
TGTGCCTGGAGTACGGACAGGGGCGGAAACACCATATATTTT
>NA|TRBV30|TRBJ1-1|NA
CAWSPQSNTEAFF
TGTGCCTGGAGTCCACAGTCAAACACTGAAGCTTTCTTT
>NA|TRBV23-1|TRBJ2-7|NA
CASSQSSSRTSTYEQYF
TGCGCCAGCAGTCAATCGAGTAGTAGGACATCCACCTACGAGCAGTACTTC
>NA|TRBV5-4|TRBJ2-5|TRBD2
CASSASGLAQETQYF
TGTGCCAGCAGCGCCTCGGGACTAGCCCAAGAGACCCAGTACTTC
>NA|TRBV7-9|TRBJ2-7|TRBD2
CASSPAFSGRNSYEQYF
TGTGCCAGCAGCCCCGCCTTTAGCGGGAGGAACTCCTACGAGCAGTACTTC
>once|TRBV2|TRBJ2-5|NA
CASSEGETQYF
TGTGCCAGCAGTGAAGGAGAGACCCAGTACTTC
>NA|TRBV2|TRBJ2-7|NA
CASSDWDTQYEQYF
TGTGCCAGCAGTGATTGGGACACTCAATACGAGCAGTACTTC
>NA|TRBV7-2|TRBJ1-5|TRBD1
CASSLDGRGLSKPQHF
TGTGCCAGCAGCTTAGACGGCAGGGGGCTTAGTAAGCCCCAGCATTTT
>NA|TRBV7-9|TRBJ2-1|TRBD2
CASSLAGGAGEQFF
TGTGCCAGCAGCTTAGCGGGAGGGGCTGGTGAGCAGTTCTTC
>NA|TRBV5-1|TRBJ2-1|NA
CASSLGDNYYNEQFF
TGCGCCAGCAGCTTGGGGGACAATTACTACAATGAGCAGTTCTTC
>NA|TRBV27|TRBJ1-1|NA
CASSSIKGLPGAFF
TGTGCCAGCAGTAGTATTAAGGGACTCCCCGGGGCTTTCTTT
>NA|TRBV6-1|TRBJ1-2|NA
CASSEGPRGYTF
TGTGCCAGCAGTGAAGGCCCCCGGGGCTACACCTTC
>NA|TRBV10-3|TRBJ2-1|TRBD2
CAIRGQGLAGGRSSYNEQFF
TGTGCCATCCGCGGACAGGGACTAGCGGGAGGACGAAGCTCCTACAATGAGCAGTTCTTC
>NA|TRBV7-9|TRBJ2-1|NA
CASSKAGTLFF
TGTGCCAGCAGCAAAGCCGGGACTTTGTTCTTC
>NA|TRBV7-2|TRBJ2-1|TRBD2
CASSLVASGIIYEQFF
TGTGCCAGCAGCTTAGTTGCTAGCGGGATTATCTATGAGCAGTTCTTC
>NA|TRBV6-5|TRBJ2-7|NA
CASSYSTQTYEQYF
TGTGCCAGCAGTTACTCGACACAGACATACGAGCAGTACTTC
>NA|TRBV5-1|TRBJ1-2|NA
CASSLGPRNIGTGGSGGYTF
TGCGCCAGCAGCTTGGGGCCAAGGAATATTGGCACAGGAGGGTCTGGAGGCTACACCTTC
>NA|TRBV7-2|TRBJ1-2|TRBD1
CASSLAGTGGTGYTF
TGTGCCAGCAGCTTAGCCGGGACAGGGGGCACTGGCTACACCTTC
>NA|TRBV7-8|TRBJ1-2|NA
CASSPDSANYGYTF
TGTGCCAGCAGCCCGGACAGCGCTAACTATGGCTACACCTTC
>NA|TRBV29-1|TRBJ2-7|NA
CSVVRTDYEQYF
TGCAGCGTTGTAAGGACGGACTACGAGCAGTACTTC
>NA|TRBV11-3|TRBJ2-7|NA
CASSPSNYEQYF
TGTGCCAGCAGCCCTTCCAACTACGAGCAGTACTTC
>NA|TRBV19|TRBJ2-2|TRBD2
CASSIALAGALPAGELFF
TGTGCCAGTAGTATAGCACTAGCGGGAGCATTACCGGCCGGGGAGCTGTTTTTT
>NA|TRBV7-9|TRBJ2-1|NA
CASSLGSREQFF
TGTGCCAGCAGCTTAGGGTCTCGTGAGCAGTTCTTC
>NA|TRBV7-3|TRBJ2-3|NA
CASSVMRGADTQYF
TGTGCCAGCAGCGTGATGCGGGGCGCAGATACGCAGTATTTT
>once|TRBV7-2|TRBJ1-6|TRBD1
CASSLATGQGFSPLHF
TGTGCCAGCAGCTTAGCGACCGGACAGGGCTTTTCACCCCTCCACTTT
>NA|TRBV7-9|TRBJ2-2|TRBD1
CASRGQGQNTGELFF
TGTGCCAGCAGGGGACAGGGGCAGAACACCGGGGAGCTGTTTTTT
>NA|TRBV28|TRBJ2-7|TRBD1
CASGRQGPYEQYF
TGTGCCAGCGGGAGACAGGGTCCTTACGAGCAGTACTTC
>NA|TRBV28|TRBJ2-7|TRBD1
CASSPTGTGSYEQYF
TGTGCCAGCAGTCCAACCGGGACAGGGTCCTACGAGCAGTACTTC
>NA|TRBV28|TRBJ1-2|NA
CASRPVENYGYTF
TGTGCCAGCAGGCCCGTAGAAAACTATGGCTACACCTTC
>NA|TRBV19|TRBJ1-3|NA
CASSIGTYGNTIYF
TGTGCCAGTAGTATTGGGACATACGGAAACACCATATATTTT
>NA|TRBV5-6|TRBJ2-7|NA
CASSLPQNYEQYF
TGTGCCAGCAGCTTGCCCCAAAACTACGAGCAGTACTTC
>NA|TRBV4-2|TRBJ2-5|NA
CASSQDVFPGRGRQETQYF
TGTGCCAGCAGCCAAGATGTCTTCCCCGGCAGGGGCCGACAAGAGACCCAGTACTTC
>NA|TRBV5-1|TRBJ2-1|TRBD2
CASSPTSGYNEQFF
TGCGCCAGCAGTCCGACTAGCGGGTACAATGAGCAGTTCTTC
>NA|TRBV16|TRBJ1-1|NA
CASSPGLPGNTEAFF
TGTGCCAGCAGTCCAGGGCTGCCAGGGAACACTGAAGCTTTCTTT
>NA|TRBV2|TRBJ2-5|TRBD2
CASSDIRLAGTETQYF
TGTGCCAGCAGTGACATAAGACTAGCGGGTACGGAGACCCAGTACTTC
>NA|TRBV30|TRBJ2-5|TRBD1
CAWSRTGGETQYF
TGTGCCTGGAGTAGGACAGGGGGAGAGACCCAGTACTTC
>NA|TRBV7-2|TRBJ2-7|NA
CASSLVTRGSYEQYF
TGTGCCAGCAGCTTAGTCACCAGGGGTTCCTACGAGCAGTACTTC
>NA|TRBV18|TRBJ2-3|TRBD2
CASSPQPGGRASADTQYF
TGTGCCAGCTCACCCCAACCGGGCGGGAGGGCCTCCGCAGATACGCAGTATTTT
>NA|TRBV27|TRBJ2-2|TRBD1
CASRQTGGTGELFF
TGTGCCAGCAGACAAACAGGGGGGACCGGGGAGCTGTTTTTT
>NA|TRBV6-5|TRBJ1-5|NA
CASSYLAPRDQPQHF
TGTGCCAGCAGTTATCTGGCCCCACGGGATCAGCCCCAGCATTTT
>once|TRBV5-4|TRBJ2-2|TRBD2
CASSLGLAGTGELFF
TGTGCCAGCAGCTTGGGGCTAGCGGGAACCGGGGAGCTGTTTTTT
>NA|TRBV6-1|TRBJ1-2|TRBD1
CASSTRDRGSYGYTF
TGTGCCAGCAGCACTAGGGACAGGGGGTCCTATGGCTACACCTTC
>NA|TRBV4-2|TRBJ2-1|TRBD2
CASSSTGTRGYNEQFF
TGTGCCAGCAGCTCTACCGGGACTAGGGGCTACAATGAGCAGTTCTTC
>NA|TRBV6-4|TRBJ2-7|NA
CASSYEQGSYEQYF
TGTGCCAGCAGTTACGAACAGGGCTCATACGAGCAGTACTTC